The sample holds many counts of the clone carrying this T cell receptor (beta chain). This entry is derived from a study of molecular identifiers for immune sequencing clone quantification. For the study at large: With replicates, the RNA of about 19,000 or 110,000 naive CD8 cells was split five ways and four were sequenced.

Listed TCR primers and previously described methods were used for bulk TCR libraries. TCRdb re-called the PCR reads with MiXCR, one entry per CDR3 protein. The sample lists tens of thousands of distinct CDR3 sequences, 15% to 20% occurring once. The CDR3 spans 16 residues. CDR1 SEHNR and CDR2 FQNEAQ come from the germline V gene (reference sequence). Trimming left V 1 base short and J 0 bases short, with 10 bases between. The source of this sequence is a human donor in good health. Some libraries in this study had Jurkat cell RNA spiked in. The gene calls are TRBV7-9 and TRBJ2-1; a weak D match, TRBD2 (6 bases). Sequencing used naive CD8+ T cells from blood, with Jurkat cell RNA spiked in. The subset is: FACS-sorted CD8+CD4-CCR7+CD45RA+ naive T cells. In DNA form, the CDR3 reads TGTGCCAGCAGCTTAGGGGGAGGATTCTCCTACAATGAGCAGTTCTTC. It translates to CASSLGGGFSYNEQFF.